A single sample gave rise to the 19 T cell receptor beta chains below, sequenced in a study of blood T cells in healthy people across ages. Using a J-beta primer mix together with a sample-barcoded 5' primer, a second PCR was run for roughly 7 to 12 cycles. One entry per CDR3 protein, called by TCRdb with MiXCR from the 5' RACE reads. The table shows fewer than 1,200,000 distinct CDR3 sequences, with approximately 26% occurring only once. These data were also reused for a study on T cells of mothers and their children.

Sample: blood. All receptors come from a girl aged 2-9 years in good health.

The J gene is TRBJ2-1, the V gene TRBV7-2, with D perhaps assigned TRBD1 or TRBD2 (6 bases each). The V end lost 3 bases, the J end lost 7 bases, and 16 bases lay between the germline ends. CDR1 is SGHTA, CDR2 FQGNSA, per germline. This CDR3 is built from 15 residues. The CDR3 DNA follows: TGTGCCAGCAGCTTCGGATGGGGGGACAAAAATGAGCAGTTCTTC. This codes for CASSFGWGDKNEQFF. Drawing the rest from reference TRBV7-2 and TRBJ2-1, the complete variable domain is GAGVSQSPSNKVTEKGKDVELRCDPISGHTALYWYRQSLGQGLEFLIYFQGNSAPDKSGLPSDRFSAERTGGSVSTLTIQRTQQEDSAVYLCASSFGWGDKNEQFFGPGTRLTVL.

This clonotype was detected only a few times. The chain has TRBV11-3 and TRBJ1-1; 10 bases match TRBD1. Germline values: CDR1 SGHNT, CDR2 YENEEA. There are 14 residues in the CDR3. V shed 7 bases, J shed 4 bases, and the junction held 6 bases outside the gene matches. The CDR3 DNA follows: TGTGCCAGCACCAGGGACAGGGGCTTCACTGAAGCTTTCTTT. Protein product: CASTRDRGFTEAFF.

This clonotype was detected only a few times. The chain combines TRBV7-9 with TRBJ2-7; D gene ambiguous. V was cut by 5 bases and J by 1 base, with 9 bases left in between. This CDR3 contains 13 residues. Germline CDR1 reads SEHNR; CDR2 reads FQNEAQ (reference sequence). The CDR3: CASSTVNSYEQYF. CDR3 in DNA: TGTGCCAGCAGCACAGTTAATTCCTACGAGCAGTACTTC.

This rearrangement joins TRBV4-3 to TRBJ2-3; D remains unclear. V gave up 0 bases and J gave up 5 bases, with 12 bases separating them. Germline V gives CDR1 LGHNA, CDR2 YSLEER. The CDR3 runs to 15 residues. CDR3 bases: TGCGCCAGCAGCCAAGAGGCGCGTGGCGGAGATACGCAGTATTTT. It is translated as CASSQEARGGDTQYF.

This chain joins TRBV13 and TRBJ1-6; perhaps TRBD1 as D (5 bases). Germline CDR1 and CDR2: PRHDT and FYEKMQ (reference sequence). CDR3 length: 18 amino acids. Trimming pared 3 bases from V and 0 bases from J, leaving 15 bases between. The CDR3: CASSFAGGRSSYNSPLHF. The CDR3 region has the DNA TGTGCCAGCAGCTTCGCGGGGGGAAGGAGCTCCTATAATTCACCCCTCCACTTT.

In this sample, this clonotype is medium-sized (0.01 to 0.1%). V and J are TRBV7-3 and TRBJ2-1; a weak D match, TRBD2 (6 bases). CDR1 is SGHTA and CDR2 is FQGTGA in the germline V gene. The ends were cut back, 1 base at V and 0 bases at J, with 7 bases in the middle. The CDR3 extends over 15 amino acids. CDR3 bases: TGTGCCAGCAGCTTAAGCGGGGCCTCCTACAATGAGCAGTTCTTC. Its translation is CASSLSGASYNEQFF.

This clonotype has only a few counts. CDR3 residues: CASRRTAYEQYF. CDR3 bases: TGTGCCAGCAGGAGGACAGCCTACGAGCAGTACTTC. The rearrangement links TRBV6-6 to TRBJ2-7, with TRBD1 as a possible D gene (6 bases). Between the trimmed V and J ends, which lost 6 bases and 2 bases, there was a span of 8 bases. Germline CDR1 reads MNHNY; CDR2 reads SVGAGI (reference sequence). The CDR3 runs 12 residues.

The V call is TRBV20-1, the J call TRBJ2-5; TRBD2 agrees at 13 bases. Matching the DNA end better, TRBJ2-1 makes the J call doubtful. This CDR3 has 14 amino acids. Germline V CDR1 and CDR2: DFQATT, SNEGSKA (reference sequence). The CDR3 DNA reads TGCAGTGCGATACTAGCGGGGGGGCTCAATGAGCAGTTCTTC. Translating gives CSAILAGGLNEQFF.

This clonotype has just a few counts. The CDR3 protein is CSVAGQGAHGYTF. The CDR3 bases are TGCAGCGTTGCTGGGCAGGGAGCACATGGCTACACCTTC. This chain links TRBV29-1 with TRBJ1-2; D possibly corresponds to TRBD1 (5 bases). This CDR3 is built from 13 residues. Germline CDR1 is SQVTM and CDR2 is ANQGSEA. V was cut by 4 bases and J by 6 bases, with 15 bases left in between.

This clonotype was counted a single time. The chain carries TRBV7-2 and TRBJ2-3; D ambiguous. The V gene lost 2 bases and the J gene lost 8 bases, with 5 bases spanning the gap. CDR1 SGHTA and CDR2 FQGNSA come from the germline V gene. The CDR3 sequence is 11 residues long. DNA for the CDR3: TGTGCCAGCAGCTTATGGCCTACGCAGTATTTT. It yields the protein CASSLWPTQYF.

The chain is built from TRBV14 and TRBJ2-1; 7 bases are a match to TRBD2. The CDR3 is 16 amino acids. Germline V gives CDR1 SGHDN, CDR2 FVKESK. With V trimmed by 4 bases and J by 3 bases, 9 bases remained unmatched. CDR3: CASSPSGTTDYNEQFF. Here the CDR3 DNA reads TGTGCCAGCAGCCCTTCAGGGACTACCGACTACAATGAGCAGTTCTTC.

This clonotype was recorded a few times. The chain combines TRBV19 with TRBJ1-1, with D unclear. V was cut by 11 bases and J by 2 bases, with 12 bases left in between. This CDR3 comprises 12 residues. Germline CDR1 reads LNHDA; CDR2 reads SQIVND (reference sequence). The CDR3 DNA sequence: TGTGCCGCGGGGAACGAAAACACTGAAGCTTTCTTT. Amino acids: CAAGNENTEAFF.

This clonotype was observed a single time. The V gene is TRBV5-1, the J gene TRBJ2-1; 10 nucleotides align to TRBD2. Germline assignment: CDR1 SGHRS and CDR2 YFSETQ. The V gene end was trimmed by 2 bases and the J gene end by 5 bases; junction bases not matched to a gene: 10. This CDR3 spans 17 amino acids. The CDR3 sequence: CASSFMSSGSKDNEQFF. The CDR3 nucleotides read TGCGCCAGCAGCTTTATGTCTAGCGGGAGTAAGGACAATGAGCAGTTCTTC.

This sequence joins TRBV20-1 and TRBJ2-5, with TRBD2 matching 7 bases. TRBJ2-7 explains the end of the DNA better; the J call may be wrong. The CDR3 covers 15 residues. Germline V gene sequence: CDR1 DFQATT, CDR2 SNEGSKA (reference sequence). The CDR3 here is CSAIPPGLPSYEQYF. The CDR3 DNA is TGCAGTGCTATCCCCCCGGGACTACCCTCCTACGAGCAGTACTTC.

This clonotype was recorded a few times. The chain uses TRBV6-5 and TRBJ2-1; 9 nucleotides line up with TRBD2. V was clipped by 0 bases and J by 5 bases; unmatched bases: 5. Germline V lookup: CDR1 MNHEY, CDR2 SVGAGI. CDR3 length equals 16 residues. The CDR3 sequence is CASSYSRAGGNNEQFF. CDR3 in DNA: TGTGCCAGCAGTTACTCGAGAGCGGGAGGAAACAATGAGCAGTTCTTC.

As for this clonotype: An end of the junction does not agree with germline; a read error may underlie this. V gene TRBV3-1 combines with J gene TRBJ1-1, with D tentatively TRBD1 (6 bases). Germline V CDR1 and CDR2: LGHDT, YNNKEL (reference sequence). The CDR3 is 16 residues long. The CDR3 loop reads CASSQGQGTSNTEAFF. CDR3 nucleotides: TGTGCCAGCAGCCAAGGGCAGGGGACGTCGAACACTGAAGCCTTCTTT.

This chain connects TRBV10-3 to TRBJ2-5; D call uncertain. The germline V gene encodes CDR1 ENHRY and CDR2 SYGVKD. The CDR3 loop spans 11 amino acids. V lost 7 bases and J 1 base, leaving 4 bases between the germline ends. CDR3 in amino acids: CAIKSQETQYF. The CDR3 nucleotides read TGTGCCATCAAAAGCCAAGAGACCCAGTACTTC.

This clonotype appeared a few times. V is TRBV6-5 and J is TRBJ1-2; no clear D. Per germline, CDR1 MNHEY and CDR2 SVGAGI. The CDR3 has 12 amino acids. The V and J ends lost 9 bases and 1 base respectively, with 9 bases between them. CDR3 sequence reads: CASGQINYGYTF. CDR3 bases: TGTGCCAGTGGTCAGATTAACTATGGCTACACCTTC.

The chain joins TRBV4-2 to TRBJ1-4; D not resolved. The V gene lost 0 bases and the J gene lost 8 bases, with 13 bases spanning the gap. Germline V CDR1 and CDR2: LGHNA, YNFKEQ. The CDR3 runs to 15 residues. CDR3 protein: CASSQEVLGKEKLFF. CDR3 DNA sequence: TGTGCCAGCAGCCAAGAGGTACTGGGAAAGGAAAAACTGTTTTTT.